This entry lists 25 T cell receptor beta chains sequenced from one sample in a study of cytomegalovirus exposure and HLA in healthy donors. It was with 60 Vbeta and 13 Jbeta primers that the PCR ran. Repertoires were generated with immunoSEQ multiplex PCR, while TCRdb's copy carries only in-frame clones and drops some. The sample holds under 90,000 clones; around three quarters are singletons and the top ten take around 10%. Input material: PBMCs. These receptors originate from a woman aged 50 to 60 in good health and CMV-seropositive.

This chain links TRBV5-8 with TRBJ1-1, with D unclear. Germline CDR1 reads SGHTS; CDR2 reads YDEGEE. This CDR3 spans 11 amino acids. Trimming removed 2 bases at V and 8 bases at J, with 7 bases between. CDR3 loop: CASSFVREAFF. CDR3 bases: TGTGCCAGCAGCTTTGTGAGGGAAGCTTTCTTT.

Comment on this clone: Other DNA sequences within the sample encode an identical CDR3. CDR3 in amino acids: CASSRAIGDRGPAYEQYF. In DNA, the CDR3 is TGTGCCAGCAGCAGAGCAATAGGGGACAGGGGGCCAGCGTACGAGCAGTACTTC. The gene calls are TRBV21-1 and TRBJ2-7; whether TRBD1, the table's D call, matches the DNA was not checked. TRBV21-1 is a recognized pseudogene. There are 18 residues in the CDR3.

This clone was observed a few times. The CDR3 DNA is TGTGCCAGCAGCGGGGGACTAGCGGGGAGCACAGATACGCAGTATTTT. Protein sequence: CASSGGLAGSTDTQYF. J is TRBJ2-3 and V is TRBV13; TRBD2 agrees at 13 bases. V lost 5 bases and J lost 0; bases outside the gene matches: 2. CDR3 length: 16 residues. CDR1 and CDR2 (germline): PRHDT, FYEKMQ (reference sequence).

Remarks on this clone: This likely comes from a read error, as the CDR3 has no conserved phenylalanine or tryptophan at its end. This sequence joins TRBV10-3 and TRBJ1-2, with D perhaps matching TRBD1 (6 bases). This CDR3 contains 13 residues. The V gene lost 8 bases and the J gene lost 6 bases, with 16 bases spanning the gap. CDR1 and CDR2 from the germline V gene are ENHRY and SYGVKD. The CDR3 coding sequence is TGTGCCATCTCTAACAGGGAGAAGAATGGCTACACCCTC. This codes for CAISNREKNGYTL.

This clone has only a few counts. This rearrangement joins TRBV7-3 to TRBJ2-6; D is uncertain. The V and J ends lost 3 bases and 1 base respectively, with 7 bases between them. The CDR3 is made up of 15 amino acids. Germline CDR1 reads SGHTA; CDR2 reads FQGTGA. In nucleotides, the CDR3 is TGTGCCAGCAGCTTTCAGGCTTCTGGGGCCAACGTCCTGACTTTC. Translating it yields CASSFQASGANVLTF.

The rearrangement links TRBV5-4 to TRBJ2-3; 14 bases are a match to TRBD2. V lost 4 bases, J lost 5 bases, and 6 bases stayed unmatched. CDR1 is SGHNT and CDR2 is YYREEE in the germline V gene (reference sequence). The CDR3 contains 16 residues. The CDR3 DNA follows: TGTGCCAGCAGCGCGACTAGCGGGGGGGCAGGAGATACGCAGTATTTT. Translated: CASSATSGGAGDTQYF.

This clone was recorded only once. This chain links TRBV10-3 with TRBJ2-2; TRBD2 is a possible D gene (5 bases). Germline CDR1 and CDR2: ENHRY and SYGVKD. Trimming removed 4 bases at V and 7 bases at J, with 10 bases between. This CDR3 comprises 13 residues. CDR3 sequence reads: CAISVEGVGELFF. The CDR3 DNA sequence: TGTGCCATCAGTGTAGAGGGTGTCGGGGAGCTGTTTTTT.

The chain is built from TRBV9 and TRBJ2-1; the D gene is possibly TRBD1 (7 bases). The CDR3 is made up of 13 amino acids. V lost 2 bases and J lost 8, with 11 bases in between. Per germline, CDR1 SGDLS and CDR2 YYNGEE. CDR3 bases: TGTGCCAGCAGCGTCAGGGGGGTAGATGAGCAGTTCTTC. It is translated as CASSVRGVDEQFF.

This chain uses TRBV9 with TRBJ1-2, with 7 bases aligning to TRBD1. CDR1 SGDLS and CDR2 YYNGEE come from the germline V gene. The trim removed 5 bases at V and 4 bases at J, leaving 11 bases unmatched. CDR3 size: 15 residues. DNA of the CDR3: TGTGCCAGCAGTAGCCGGGACAGCTTTTCCTATGGCTACACCTTC. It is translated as CASSSRDSFSYGYTF.

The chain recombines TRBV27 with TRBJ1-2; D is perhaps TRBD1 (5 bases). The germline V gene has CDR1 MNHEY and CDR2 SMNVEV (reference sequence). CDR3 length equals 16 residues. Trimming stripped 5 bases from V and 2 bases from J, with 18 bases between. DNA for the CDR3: TGTGCCAGCAGTCCGCCTTGGGGGGGATCAAACTATGGCTACACCTTC. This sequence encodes CASSPPWGGSNYGYTF.

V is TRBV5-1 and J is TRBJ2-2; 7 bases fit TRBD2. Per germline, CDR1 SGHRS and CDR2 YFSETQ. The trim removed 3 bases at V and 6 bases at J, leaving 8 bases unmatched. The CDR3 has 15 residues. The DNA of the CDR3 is TGCGCCAGCAGCTCGGCGACTAGCTGGGCCGGGGAGCTGTTTTTT. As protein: CASSSATSWAGELFF.

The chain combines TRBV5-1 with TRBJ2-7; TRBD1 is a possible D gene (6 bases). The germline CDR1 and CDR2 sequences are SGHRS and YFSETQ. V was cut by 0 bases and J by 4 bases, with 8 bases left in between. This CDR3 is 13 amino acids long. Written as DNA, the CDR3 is TGCGCCAGCAGCTTGGACGACAGGTACGAGCAGTACTTC. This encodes CASSLDDRYEQYF.

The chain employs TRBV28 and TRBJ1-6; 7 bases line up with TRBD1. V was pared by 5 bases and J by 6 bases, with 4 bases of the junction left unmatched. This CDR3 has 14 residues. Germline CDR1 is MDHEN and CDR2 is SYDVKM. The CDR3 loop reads CASSEGQPNSPLHF. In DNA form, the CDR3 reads TGTGCCAGCAGTGAGGGACAGCCTAATTCACCCCTCCACTTT. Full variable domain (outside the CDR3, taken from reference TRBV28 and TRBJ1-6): DVKVTQSSRYLVKRTGEKVFLECVQDMDHENMFWYRQDPGLGLRLIYFSYDVKMKEKGDIPEGYSVSREKKERFSLILESASTNQTSMYLCASSEGQPNSPLHFGNGTRLTVT.

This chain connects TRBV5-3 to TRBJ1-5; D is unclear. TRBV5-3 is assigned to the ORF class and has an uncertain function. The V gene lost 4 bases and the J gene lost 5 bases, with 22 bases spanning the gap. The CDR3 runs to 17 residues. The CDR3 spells CARSRRLIPGLDQPQHF. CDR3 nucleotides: TGTGCCAGAAGCCGTCGGTTGATCCCAGGATTGGATCAGCCCCAGCATTTT.

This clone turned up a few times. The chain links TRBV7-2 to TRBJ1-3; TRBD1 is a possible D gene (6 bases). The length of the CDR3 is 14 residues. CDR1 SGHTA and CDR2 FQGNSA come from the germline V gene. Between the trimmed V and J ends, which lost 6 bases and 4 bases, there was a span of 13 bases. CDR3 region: CASSPQGLGNTIYF. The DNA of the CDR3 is TGTGCCAGCAGTCCTCAGGGGCTCGGAAACACCATATATTTT. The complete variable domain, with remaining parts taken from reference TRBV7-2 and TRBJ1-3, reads GAGVSQSPSNKVTEKGKDVELRCDPISGHTALYWYRQSLGQGLEFLIYFQGNSAPDKSGLPSDRFSAERTGGSVSTLTIQRTQQEDSAVYLCASSPQGLGNTIYFGEGSWLTVV.

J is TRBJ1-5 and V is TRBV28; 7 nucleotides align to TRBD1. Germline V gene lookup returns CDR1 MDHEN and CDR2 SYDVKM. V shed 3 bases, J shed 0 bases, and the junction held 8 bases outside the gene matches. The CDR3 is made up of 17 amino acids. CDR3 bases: TGTGCCAGCAGTTTTCCCGGACAGGAGTATAGCAATCAGCCCCAGCATTTT. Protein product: CASSFPGQEYSNQPQHF.

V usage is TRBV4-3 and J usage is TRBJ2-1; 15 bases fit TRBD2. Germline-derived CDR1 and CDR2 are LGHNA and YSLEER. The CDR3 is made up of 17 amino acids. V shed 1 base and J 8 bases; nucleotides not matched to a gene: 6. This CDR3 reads CASSQVWGLAGGYEQFF. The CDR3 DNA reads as TGCGCCAGCAGCCAAGTTTGGGGACTAGCGGGAGGATATGAGCAGTTCTTC.

CDR3 DNA: TGCGCCAGCAGCCAATCAGCGACTAGCGGGAGGGATGAGCAGTTCTTC. The encoded protein is CASSQSATSGRDEQFF. The chain uses TRBV4-3 and TRBJ2-1; 14 bases line up with TRBD2. The CDR3 has 16 residues. Germline values: CDR1 LGHNA, CDR2 YSLEER. V trimming: 2 bases; J trimming: 8 bases; junction bases outside the gene matches: 5.

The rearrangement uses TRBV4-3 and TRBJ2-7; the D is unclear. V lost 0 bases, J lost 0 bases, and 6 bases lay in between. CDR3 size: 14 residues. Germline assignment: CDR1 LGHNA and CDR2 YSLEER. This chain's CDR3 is CASSQDTNSYEQYF. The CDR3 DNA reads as TGCGCCAGCAGCCAAGACACAAACTCCTACGAGCAGTACTTC.

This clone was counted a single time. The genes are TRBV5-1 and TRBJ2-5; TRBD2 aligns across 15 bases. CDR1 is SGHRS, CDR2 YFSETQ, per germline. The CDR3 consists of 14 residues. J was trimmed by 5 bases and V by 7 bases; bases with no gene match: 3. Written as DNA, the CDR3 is TGCGCCAGCCGGACTAGCGGGAGGGTGGAGACCCAGTACTTC. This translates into CASRTSGRVETQYF.

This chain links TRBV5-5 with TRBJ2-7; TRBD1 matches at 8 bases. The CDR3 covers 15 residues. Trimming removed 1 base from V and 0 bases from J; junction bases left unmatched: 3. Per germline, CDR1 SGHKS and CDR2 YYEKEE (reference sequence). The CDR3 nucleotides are TGTGCCAGCAGCTTGTCTACAGGGGGCTCCTACGAGCAGTACTTC. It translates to CASSLSTGGSYEQYF. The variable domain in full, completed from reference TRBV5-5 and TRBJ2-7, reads DAGVTQSPTHLIKTRGQQVTLRCSPISGHKSVSWYQQVLGQGPQFIFQYYEKEERGRGNFPDRFSARQFPNYSSELNVNALLLGDSALYLCASSLSTGGSYEQYFGPGTRLTVT.

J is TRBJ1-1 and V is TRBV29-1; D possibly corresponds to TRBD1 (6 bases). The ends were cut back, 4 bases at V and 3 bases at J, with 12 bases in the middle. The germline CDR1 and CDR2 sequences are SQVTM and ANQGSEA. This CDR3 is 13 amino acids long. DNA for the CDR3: TGCAGCGTTGTAAGACAGGAGGACACTGAAGCTTTCTTT. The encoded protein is CSVVRQEDTEAFF.

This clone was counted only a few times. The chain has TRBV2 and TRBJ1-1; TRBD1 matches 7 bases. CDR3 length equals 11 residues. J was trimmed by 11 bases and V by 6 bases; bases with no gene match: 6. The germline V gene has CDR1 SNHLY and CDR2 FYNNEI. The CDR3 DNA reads TGTGCCAGCAGCGCTGACAGGGACGCTTTCTTT. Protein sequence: CASSADRDAFF.

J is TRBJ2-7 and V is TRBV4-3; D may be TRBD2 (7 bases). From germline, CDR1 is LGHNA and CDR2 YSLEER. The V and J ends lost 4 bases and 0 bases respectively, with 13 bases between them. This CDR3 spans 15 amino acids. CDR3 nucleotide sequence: TGCGCCAGCAGCCTGGGGGGGCCGAGCTCCTACGAGCAGTACTTC. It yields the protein CASSLGGPSSYEQYF.

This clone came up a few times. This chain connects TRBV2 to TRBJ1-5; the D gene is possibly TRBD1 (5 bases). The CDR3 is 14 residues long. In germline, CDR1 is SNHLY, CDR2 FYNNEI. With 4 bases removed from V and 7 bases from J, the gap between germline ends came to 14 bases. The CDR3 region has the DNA TGTGCCAGCAGTGCCGACAGAACTTTCCAGCCCCAGCATTTT. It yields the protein CASSADRTFQPQHF.